This T cell receptor (beta chain) is from a study of shared clonotypes between healthy human individuals. HIV-negative, healthy adults without recent acute infections or vaccinations were the donors. Genomic DNA for unsorted samples was obtained from some 100 million PBMCs. Each subset's genomic DNA was shared equally among a number of immunoSEQ plates. Unsorted PBMC replicate PCRs used around 320 ng DNA, 25,000 to 30,000 T cell genomes. Clones were read by immunoSEQ multiplex PCR, and TCRdb kept only the in-frame ones, dropping some. The sample holds about half a million clones, over 70% seen once. Sequencing was performed on PBMCs. The sequence was collected from a woman aged 40-49 years in good health. Some clones in this sample may be carry-over from other donors' samples.

CDR3 loop: CASSLDVFYEQYF. The CDR3 nucleotides are TGCGCCAGCAGCTTGGATGTGTTCTACGAGCAGTACTTC. V is TRBV5-1 and J is TRBJ2-7; D is ambiguous. Germline assignment: CDR1 SGHRS and CDR2 YFSETQ. The CDR3 spans 13 residues. V dropped 0 bases and J dropped 3 bases, with 7 bases sitting between them.